The 26 T cell receptor beta chains below all came from one sample that was sequenced in a study of tumor-infiltrating lymphocytes in primary liver carcinoma. Investigators took RNA and DNA out together from roughly 21-30 mg of unsorted bulk tissue. Researchers generated TCR beta cDNA from about 450 ng of total RNA, relying on a constant-region primer. Slightly modified ARM-PCR served as the procedure for the TCR beta libraries. These libraries came from three rounds of nested multiplex PCR. The opening two PCR rounds, approximately 10 cycles each, paired TRBV1-TRBV30 forward primers with a C-beta reverse primer. Each CDR3 protein gets one entry after TCRdb re-called the multiplex PCR reads with MiXCR. The table records 40,000 to 60,000 distinct CDR3 sequences, about 80% of them present only once. Sequences were obtained from liver tumor tissue from sampling region 3. As to subset: tumor region T3, left-lateral pole. These receptors were taken from a man aged 40-49 years with primary liver carcinoma and hepatitis B virus infection.

This clonotype was observed a few times. A much larger clone sits a single nucleotide away, making a read error possible. CDR3 loop: CASNRAESRSNTGELLF. The CDR3 bases are TGTGCCAGCAACCGGGCCGAGAGCCGGTCGAACACCGGGGAGCTGCTTTTT. This chain joins TRBV6-1 and TRBJ2-2, with D possibly being TRBD2 (5 bases). This CDR3 spans 17 amino acids. CDR1 and CDR2 from the germline V gene are MNHNS and SASEGT.

As for this clonotype: The CDR3 carries no conserved terminal phenylalanine or tryptophan, so it likely arises from a read error. The chain couples TRBV11-2 to TRBJ2-1; D possibly corresponds to TRBD2 (5 bases). The V gene's germline CDR1 is SGHAT and CDR2 FQNNGV. This CDR3 has 16 residues. The CDR3 protein is CASSLDIGLAMGEQFL. The DNA for the CDR3 is TGTGCCAGTAGCTTGGATATCGGGCTAGCCATGGGTGAGCAGTTCTTA.

This clonotype showed up many times. The CDR3 nucleotides read TGTGCCACCTCCATGGGACTACCACAGTTCTTC. Its translation: CATSMGLPQFF. The chain employs TRBV6-6 and TRBJ2-1, with 7 nucleotides matching TRBD2. The CDR3 is made up of 11 amino acids. Germline V gene data show CDR1 as MNHNY and CDR2 as SVGAGI (reference sequence). With 10 bases clipped from V and 13 bases from J, the junction kept 10 bases outside the gene matches.

The chain employs TRBV4-2 and TRBJ2-7, with D hard to call. Germline lookup yields CDR1 LGHNA and CDR2 YNFKEQ. V gave up 0 bases and J gave up 0 bases, with 12 bases separating them. CDR3 length: 16 residues. CDR3 nucleotides: TGTGCCAGCAGCCAAGATTCCCGCGCTAGCTCCTACGAGCAGTACTTC. It is translated as CASSQDSRASSYEQYF.

This clonotype was counted between two and nine times. V and J are TRBV28 and TRBJ2-7; maybe TRBD1 (5 bases). Trimming stripped 10 bases from V and 1 base from J, with 17 bases between. The CDR3 contains 14 residues. From germline, CDR1 is MDHEN and CDR2 SYDVKM. CDR3 residues: CANQTARTSYEQYF. The CDR3, as DNA: TGTGCCAATCAGACAGCCAGAACTTCCTACGAGCAGTACTTC.

As to this clonotype: The junction differs from germline at one of its ends, possibly a read error. The chain recombines TRBV5-1 with TRBJ2-3; D is possibly TRBD2 (6 bases). This CDR3 contains 15 residues. Per the germline V gene, CDR1 is SGHRS and CDR2 is YFSETQ. This CDR3 is CASSWRDGSTDTQYF. The CDR3 DNA sequence: TGCGCCAGCAGCTGGAGAGACGGGAGCACAGATACGCAGTATTTC. Full variable domain (rest looked up from reference TRBV5-1 and TRBJ2-3): KAGVTQTPRYLIKTRGQQVTLSCSPISGHRSVSWYQQTPGQGLQFLFEYFSETQRNKGNFPGRFSGRQFSNSRSEMNVSTLELGDSALYLCASSWRDGSTDTQYFGPGTRLTVL.

Concerning this clonotype: A junction end diverges from the germline sequence, so it may reflect a read error. The gene calls are TRBV9 and TRBJ2-2, with D perhaps assigned TRBD1 or TRBD2 (5 bases each). This CDR3 comprises 15 residues. Germline V gene lookup returns CDR1 SGDLS and CDR2 YYNGEE. CDR3 amino acids: CASSVVGEGTWELFF. The CDR3 DNA follows: TGTGCAAGCAGCGTAGTCGGAGAGGGGACCTGGGAGCTGTTTTTT.

V and J are TRBV4-1 and TRBJ2-3; 9 nucleotides agree with TRBD2. Germline V gene data show CDR1 as MGHRA and CDR2 as YSYEKL. V lost 4 bases and J lost 8; bases outside the gene matches: 10. This CDR3 is built from 15 residues. The chain's CDR3 is CASSRVHAGGGTQYF. CDR3 DNA: TGCGCCAGCAGCCGAGTTCATGCGGGAGGGGGTACGCAGTATTTT.

A note on this clonotype: The junction does not match germline at one end; this may be a read error. This chain joins TRBV6-5 and TRBJ1-2; D uncertain. CDR3 length: 16 residues. The germline gives CDR1 MNHEY, CDR2 SVGAGI. The CDR3 nucleotides are TGTGACAGCAGCCTCGGATCCCGGGAAACCCTCTATGGCTACACCTTC. It codes for CDSSLGSRETLYGYTF.

This clonotype occurred once. CDR3 DNA: TGTGCCAGCAGCATGGTCGACGGGGGGACCCAGTACTTC. Translation: CASSMVDGGTQYF. The V call is TRBV5-6, the J call TRBJ2-5; a weak D match, TRBD2 (6 bases). V shed 4 bases and J shed 7 bases, with 14 bases lying between them. This CDR3 region has 13 residues. The germline CDR1 and CDR2 sequences are SGHDT and YYEEEE.

As regards this clonotype: The germline gene is not matched at one end of the junction; a read error may be the cause. The V call is TRBV10-3, the J call TRBJ1-1; D uncertain. Germline CDR1 is ENHRY and CDR2 is SYGVKD. The CDR3 length is 15 residues. The CDR3 region is CSISDTTGGRERAFF. CDR3 bases: TGTTCCATCAGTGATACCACGGGCGGGCGGGAGAGAGCTTTCTTT.

On this clonotype itself: It may be a read error: a sequence one base away is much more abundant. This chain uses TRBV7-9 with TRBJ2-2, with a weak D call TRBD2 (6 bases). CDR1 and CDR2 (germline): SEHNR, FQNEAQ (reference sequence). This CDR3 spans 18 amino acids. The CDR3 nucleotides read TGTGCCAGCAGCTCTGCCCAGATCGGGGGAGTGAACACCGGGGACCTGTTTTTT. Protein sequence: CASSSAQIGGVNTGDLFF. The variable domain in full, completed from reference TRBV7-9 and TRBJ2-2, reads DTGVSQNPRHKITKRGQNVTFRCDPISEHNRLYWYRQTLGQGPEFLTYFQNEAQLEKSRLLSDRFSAERPKGSFSTLEIQRTEQGDSAMYLCASSSAQIGGVNTGDLFFGEGSRLTVL.

Note on this clonotype: The junction departs from germline at one end; a sequencing error may be responsible. This sequence joins TRBV6-1 and TRBJ2-3; 7 bases match TRBD1. This CDR3 is built from 15 residues. Germline values: CDR1 MNHNS, CDR2 SASEGT. CDR3 sequence reads: CTSSIRTGRTDKQYF. CDR3 sequence (DNA): TGTACCAGCAGTATCCGGACAGGCCGCACAGATAAGCAGTATTTT.

Points on this clonotype: The junction and the germline gene differ at one end; a read error may be behind it. V is TRBV29-1 and J is TRBJ2-6; possibly TRBD1 for D (5 bases). The CDR3 contains 14 residues. Germline V gene data show CDR1 as SQVTM and CDR2 as ANQGSEA. The CDR3 spells CSIEGGHGANILTF. CDR3 DNA sequence: TGCAGCATTGAAGGTGGGCATGGGGCCAACATCCTGACTTTC.

Note on this clonotype: Germline and junction disagree at one end, which may indicate a read error. The V and J genes are TRBV12-3 or TRBV12-4 and TRBJ1-3; TRBD1 might be the D (5 bases). CDR3 length equals 15 residues. This CDR3 reads CANSFGGGGGNTIHF. The CDR3 DNA follows: TGTGCCAACAGTTTTGGTGGGGGAGGTGGAAACACCATACATTTT.

With respect to this clonotype: The junction shows a germline mismatch at one end, possibly a read error. The chain recombines TRBV29-1 with TRBJ2-6; TRBD1 might be the D (5 bases). The germline gives CDR1 SQVTM, CDR2 ANQGSEA. CDR3 length: 14 residues. In nucleotides, the CDR3 is TGCAGCGTTGTCGAAGCTTTTGGGGCCAACGTCCCGACTTTC. Translating gives CSVVEAFGANVPTF.

Remarks on this clonotype: Likely a read error: the CDR3 ends without its conserved phenylalanine or tryptophan. The chain joins TRBV11-2 to TRBJ2-5; D perhaps matches TRBD2 (7 bases). Germline V gene lookup returns CDR1 SGHAT and CDR2 FQNNGV. The CDR3 loop spans 13 amino acids. Trimming cost V 9 bases and J 0 bases, with 11 bases left between them. CDR3 nucleotide sequence: TGTGCCAGTGGGGAGGGGGACCAAGAGACCCAGTACATC. Protein: CASGEGDQETQYI.

About this clonotype itself: One end of the junction does not line up with germline, which may come from a read error. CDR3 nucleotides: TGCGCCAGCAGCCCCGGGCTAGATCAGCCCCAGCATTTT. Translating gives CASSPGLDQPQHF. V usage is TRBV11-1 and J usage is TRBJ1-5; no reliable D call. The germline CDR1 and CDR2 sequences are SGHAT and FQDESV (reference sequence). The CDR3 runs 13 residues.

On this clonotype itself: A read error may explain this, as a much larger clone is one base away. The V call is TRBV28, the J call TRBJ2-7, with TRBD2 matching over 7 bases. J was trimmed by 1 base and V by 7 bases; bases with no gene match: 10. Germline-derived CDR1 and CDR2 are MDHEN and SYDVKM. The CDR3 spans 15 residues. As DNA, the CDR3 is TGTGCCAGCATGGCTCTAACGGGAGGTTCCTACGAGCAGTACTTC. It is translated as CASMALTGGSYEQYF.

This clonotype was found many times. The chain joins TRBV5-5 to TRBJ2-2; TRBD2 matches 10 bases. There are 15 residues in the CDR3. Germline V lookup: CDR1 SGHKS, CDR2 YYEKEE (reference sequence). The junction had 7 bases not matched to a gene; V was cut back by 4 bases and J by 7 bases. DNA for the CDR3: TGTGCCAGCAGCGCTAGCGGGGGAGCTGGCGGGGAGCTGTTTTTT. Amino acids: CASSASGGAGGELFF.

The rearrangement links TRBV11-2 to TRBJ2-3; D is unclear. Germline lookup yields CDR1 SGHAT and CDR2 FQNNGV. CDR3 length equals 13 residues. Trimming left V 5 bases short and J 14 bases short, with 20 bases between. The CDR3 sequence: CASSPYGPDARYF. In DNA, the CDR3 is TGTGCCAGCAGCCCCTACGGGCCAGATGCGCGGTATTTT. The complete variable domain, with remaining parts taken from reference TRBV11-2 and TRBJ2-3, reads EAGVAQSPRYKIIEKRQSVAFWCNPISGHATLYWYQQILGQGPKLLIQFQNNGVVDDSQLPKDRFSAERLKGVDSTLKIQPAKLEDSAVYLCASSPYGPDARYFGPGTRLTVL.

For this clonotype: This may arise from a read error, as a much more abundant clone is one base away. This chain links TRBV28 with TRBJ1-2; 10 bases fit TRBD1. Per the germline V gene, CDR1 is MDHEN and CDR2 is SYDVKM. The CDR3 spans 14 residues. The trim removed 6 bases at V and 8 bases at J, leaving 9 bases unmatched. CDR3 bases: TGTGCCAGCAGGAACTCGGGACAGGGGAGCGGCTACACCTTC. Its protein product is CASRNSGQGSGYTF.

To note about this clonotype: One end of the junction does not line up with germline, which may come from a read error. The chain recombines TRBV6-1 with TRBJ2-1, with D possibly being TRBD2 (6 bases). From germline, CDR1 is MNHNS and CDR2 SASEGT. The CDR3 is made up of 15 amino acids. CDR3 nucleotide sequence: TGTGCCAGCAGTGAACAAAGCGGAGGGTACAATGAACAGTTCTTC. Amino acid sequence: CASSEQSGGYNEQFF.

Note on this clonotype: Mismatch with germline at one junction end may stem from a read error. V gene TRBV29-1 combines with J gene TRBJ1-2, with 7 nucleotides matching TRBD1. Per the germline V gene, CDR1 is SQVTM and CDR2 is ANQGSEA. The CDR3 contains 15 residues. The CDR3 spells CSAGNRGDLEYGYTF. CDR3 DNA: TGCAGCGCCGGGAACAGGGGAGACCTGGAATATGGCTACACCTTT.

To note about this clonotype: One end of the junction is discordant with germline, which a read error may explain. This rearrangement joins TRBV29-1 to TRBJ1-1; D remains ambiguous. Germline V CDR1 and CDR2: SQVTM, ANQGSEA. CDR3 length: 13 residues. CDR3 DNA sequence: TGTAGCGTTGCCCATCAGGTTAACACTGAAGCTTTCTTT. It codes for CSVAHQVNTEAFF.

This clonotype is termed medium-sized (0.01 to 0.1%). The chain links TRBV12-3 or TRBV12-4 to TRBJ2-7; the D gene is possibly TRBD2 (5 bases). The CDR3 runs 13 residues. The V gene lost 7 bases and the J gene lost 3 bases, with 13 bases spanning the gap. This CDR3 is CASTRREYYEQYF. Written as DNA, the CDR3 is TGTGCCAGCACCCGACGGGAATACTACGAGCAGTACTTC.